The 18 T cell receptor beta chains given below trace back to one sample, sequenced in a study of blood T cell repertoires in COVID-19. Clones were read by immunoSEQ multiplex PCR, and TCRdb kept only the in-frame ones, dropping some. Of about 150,000 clones in the sample, around 86% were seen once. Specimen: peripheral blood. The receptor source for this set is an elderly man with acute or convalescent COVID-19.

The rearrangement links TRBV19 to TRBJ1-2, with unresolved D. The CDR3 extends over 15 amino acids. Germline-derived CDR1 and CDR2 are LNHDA and SQIVND (reference sequence). The V gene lost 1 base and the J gene lost 2 bases, with 11 bases spanning the gap. Here the CDR3 reads CASSIAQAQNYGYTF. The CDR3 DNA sequence: TGTGCCAGTAGTATAGCCCAGGCGCAGAACTATGGCTACACCTTC.

The chain couples TRBV5-4 to TRBJ2-2, with 8 bases identical to TRBD1. This CDR3 has 17 residues. V was clipped by 4 bases and J by 1 base; unmatched bases: 9. Germline CDR1 reads SGHNT; CDR2 reads YYREEE (reference sequence). This CDR3 reads CASSPPIGQGNTGELFF. CDR3 DNA: TGTGCCAGCAGCCCGCCCATTGGACAGGGGAACACCGGGGAGCTGTTTTTT.

This clone was recorded once. The chain joins TRBV5-1 to TRBJ2-5; D may be TRBD1 (5 bases). Trimming took off 0 bases at V and 4 bases at J, with 10 bases between the two ends. The CDR3 runs 14 residues. The germline CDR1 and CDR2 sequences are SGHRS and YFSETQ. CDR3 DNA sequence: TGCGCCAGCAGCTTGGATAGCAGGGCAGAGACCCAGTACTTC. Translating it yields CASSLDSRAETQYF. Based on the CDR3 plus reference TRBV5-1 and TRBJ2-5, the full variable domain is KAGVTQTPRYLIKTRGQQVTLSCSPISGHRSVSWYQQTPGQGLQFLFEYFSETQRNKGNFPGRFSGRQFSNSRSEMNVSTLELGDSALYLCASSLDSRAETQYFGPGTRLLVL.

This clone was counted once. V usage is TRBV7-2 and J usage is TRBJ2-7; no clear D gene. The CDR3 totals 13 residues. Looked up from germline, CDR1 is SGHTA and CDR2 is FQGNSA. Trimming removed 5 bases at V and 4 bases at J, with 12 bases between. The CDR3 reads CASSQLPQYEQYF. The CDR3 coding sequence is TGTGCCAGCAGCCAACTGCCCCAATACGAGCAGTACTTC.

This clone was seen only a few times. The chain is built from TRBV19 and TRBJ1-3, with a possible D match to TRBD1 (5 bases). Trimming took 5 bases from V and 8 from J, leaving 16 bases between them. The germline gives CDR1 LNHDA, CDR2 SQIVND (reference sequence). This CDR3 has 14 residues. The CDR3 sequence: CASSPVQGRDTIYF. CDR3 DNA sequence: TGTGCCAGTAGTCCCGTGCAGGGTCGGGACACCATATATTTT.

The chain has TRBV23-1 and TRBJ2-5; 8 bases are a match to TRBD2. TRBV23-1 is labeled an ORF, and its function is uncertain. There are 14 residues in the CDR3. After removal of 6 bases from V and 3 bases from J, the junction contained 6 bases not matched to a gene. The CDR3 spells CASRKTSAEETQYF. CDR3 coding DNA: TGCGCCAGCAGGAAGACTAGCGCGGAAGAGACCCAGTACTTC.

This clone came up many times. CDR3 bases: TGCGCCAGCAGCTTGCCGACTAGCGAAAGCACAGATACGCAGTATTTT. Its protein is CASSLPTSESTDTQYF. J is TRBJ2-3 and V is TRBV5-1; 8 bases are a match to TRBD2. Looked up from germline, CDR1 is SGHRS and CDR2 is YFSETQ. The CDR3 runs to 16 residues. The V gene end was trimmed by 1 base and the J gene end by 0 bases; junction bases not matched to a gene: 4.

V and J are TRBV28 and TRBJ2-3; D is perhaps TRBD2 (5 bases). The CDR3 consists of 14 residues. The germline CDR1 and CDR2 sequences are MDHEN and SYDVKM. V was pared by 3 bases and J by 3 bases, with 10 bases between. The CDR3 is CASSFRGRTDTQYF. Here the CDR3 DNA reads TGTGCCAGCAGTTTTCGGGGTAGGACAGATACGCAGTATTTT.

The chain employs TRBV15 and TRBJ2-5, with D possibly matching TRBD1 (5 bases). The germline V gene encodes CDR1 LNHNV and CDR2 YYDKDF (reference sequence). The CDR3 length is 16 residues. V was pared by 6 bases and J by 1 base, with 18 bases between. The DNA for the CDR3 is TGTGCCACCAGTCCGCTCAGGGTAGTGGGCCAAGAGACCCAGTACTTC. This gives the protein CATSPLRVVGQETQYF. Looking up the rest from reference TRBV15 and TRBJ2-5 gives the full variable domain: DAMVIQNPRYQVTQFGKPVTLSCSQTLNHNVMYWYQQKSSQAPKLLFHYYDKDFNNEADTPDNFQSRRPNTSFCFLDIRSPGLGDTAMYLCATSPLRVVGQETQYFGPGTRLLVL.

V gene TRBV30 combines with J gene TRBJ2-2; weak D call: TRBD2 (7 bases). Germline CDR1 and CDR2: GTSNPN and SVGIG (reference sequence). Trimming took off 0 bases at V and 3 bases at J, with 11 bases between the two ends. The CDR3 covers 15 residues. CDR3 bases: TGTGCCTGGAGTGTAGGGGGGGGACACACCGGGGAGCTGTTTTTT. Its protein is CAWSVGGGHTGELFF.

The genes are TRBV2 and TRBJ1-4; D gene unclear. Germline V CDR1 and CDR2: SNHLY, FYNNEI. The CDR3 is made up of 13 amino acids. Trimming left V 9 bases short and J 5 bases short, with 13 bases between. The CDR3 is CASQWEVNEKLFF. The CDR3 coding sequence is TGTGCCAGTCAATGGGAGGTAAATGAAAAACTGTTTTTT.

The V call is TRBV9, the J call TRBJ2-1, with a tentative D call TRBD2 (6 bases). The V gene lost 7 bases and the J gene lost 2 bases, with 10 bases spanning the gap. This CDR3 region has 13 residues. Germline lookup yields CDR1 SGDLS and CDR2 YYNGEE. The CDR3 loop reads CASGGKAYNEQFF. The CDR3 DNA follows: TGTGCCAGCGGGGGGAAGGCCTACAATGAGCAGTTCTTC.

This rearrangement joins TRBV30 to TRBJ2-7, with 7 positions matching TRBD1. V shed 2 bases, J shed 6 bases, and the junction held 10 bases outside the gene matches. The length of the CDR3 is 14 residues. Germline loops: CDR1 GTSNPN, CDR2 SVGIG (reference sequence). The CDR3 region is CAWSLGQPLSEQYF. CDR3 nucleotide sequence: TGTGCCTGGAGTTTGGGACAGCCCCTTTCCGAGCAGTACTTC.

The chain combines TRBV7-2 with TRBJ1-1; no clear D. The V end lost 3 bases, the J end lost 1 base, and 6 bases lay between the germline ends. This CDR3 region has 13 residues. Germline V gives CDR1 SGHTA, CDR2 FQGNSA. The CDR3 spells CASSFLPNTEAFF. The CDR3 bases are TGTGCCAGCAGCTTTCTCCCGAACACTGAAGCTTTCTTT.

The rearrangement joins TRBV25-1 to TRBJ1-6; 12 bases are shared with TRBD1. Germline CDR1 reads MGHDK; CDR2 reads SYGVNS. The CDR3 consists of 14 residues. Trimming took 8 bases from V and 9 from J; bases not matched to a gene: 5. Written as DNA, the CDR3 is TGTGCCAGCGGGGGACAGGGGGCACGTTCACCCCTCCACTTT. As protein: CASGGQGARSPLHF. Drawing the rest from reference TRBV25-1 and TRBJ1-6, the complete variable domain is EADIYQTPRYLVIGTGKKITLECSQTMGHDKMYWYQQDPGMELHLIHYSYGVNSTEKGDLSSESTVSRIRTEHFPLTLESARPSHTSQYLCASGGQGARSPLHFGNGTRLTVT.

This clone was recorded once. The chain recombines TRBV2 with TRBJ1-6; D not resolved. CDR1 and CDR2 from the germline V gene are SNHLY and FYNNEI. This CDR3 has 13 amino acids. Trimming left V 8 bases short and J 9 bases short, with 14 bases between. The DNA for the CDR3 is TGTGCCAGCGGGGAGGGAGGGTCTTCACCCCTCCACTTT. Protein product: CASGEGGSSPLHF.

The J gene is TRBJ2-5, the V gene TRBV11-1; TRBD1 matches 7 bases. The germline CDR1 and CDR2 sequences are SGHAT and FQDESV (reference sequence). V trimming: 5 bases; J trimming: 5 bases; junction bases outside the gene matches: 5. This CDR3 has 13 residues. CDR3 DNA sequence: TGTGCCAGCAGCAGGGGCAGGGGGGAGACCCAGTACTTC. Its protein product is CASSRGRGETQYF.

The V call is TRBV25-1, the J call TRBJ1-1; D ambiguous. Germline V gene lookup returns CDR1 MGHDK and CDR2 SYGVNS. CDR3 length: 14 amino acids. With 0 bases removed from V and 7 bases from J, the gap between germline ends came to 12 bases. The CDR3 sequence is CASSEYGELGEAFF. Written as DNA, the CDR3 is TGTGCCAGCAGTGAATACGGGGAATTGGGTGAAGCTTTCTTT.